These 14 T cell receptor beta chains originate from one sample sequenced in a study of blood T cell repertoires in COVID-19. TCRdb keeps only in-frame clones here, not all; method: immunoSEQ multiplex PCR. This sample yields roughly 260,000 clones, of which more than 70% are seen a single time; approximately 11% belongs to the top ten. What was sequenced was peripheral blood. These receptors were collected from a woman aged 25 to 45 with COVID-19, enrolled during active disease.

This rearrangement joins TRBV3-1 (or the pseudogene TRBV3-2) to TRBJ1-6; no definite D call. Germline V gene lookup returns CDR1 LGHDT and CDR2 YNNKEL (reference sequence). This CDR3 is built from 13 residues. V was trimmed by 4 bases and J by 11 bases, leaving 12 bases between them. CDR3 in DNA: TGTGCCAGCAGCCCTAAAACGGCGGCACCCCTCCACTTT. Translated: CASSPKTAAPLHF.

The rearrangement joins TRBV11-2 to TRBJ2-6, with D unresolved. The V gene lost 7 bases and the J gene lost 2 bases, with 3 bases spanning the gap. The germline V gene encodes CDR1 SGHAT and CDR2 FQNNGV. The CDR3 runs 12 residues. Here the CDR3 reads CASTPGANVLTF. CDR3 nucleotides: TGTGCCAGCACTCCTGGGGCCAACGTCCTGACTTTC.

In its sample, this clone was seen a few times. The chain carries TRBV19 and TRBJ1-5; 8 nucleotides line up with TRBD1. With V trimmed by 7 bases and J by 6 bases, 8 bases remained unmatched. Germline V gives CDR1 LNHDA, CDR2 SQIVND (reference sequence). This CDR3 has 14 amino acids. The CDR3 bases are TGTGCCAGTACCCGACAGGGGCCCCGTCAGCCCCAGCATTTT. Translating gives CASTRQGPRQPQHF.

This sequence joins TRBV6-1 and TRBJ1-2, with 7 bases matching TRBD1. The CDR3 sequence is 14 residues long. Trimming at V came to 3 bases and at J to 4 bases, leaving 5 bases not matched to a gene. Germline lookup yields CDR1 MNHNS and CDR2 SASEGT. CDR3: CASSDGTDFYGYTF. CDR3 DNA: TGTGCCAGCAGTGACGGGACAGATTTCTATGGCTACACCTTC.

The chain carries TRBV7-3 and TRBJ2-1; 14 bases fit TRBD2. Germline values: CDR1 SGHTA, CDR2 FQGTGA. V was clipped by 5 bases and J by 7 bases; unmatched bases: 1. CDR3 size: 14 residues. The CDR3 sequence is CASSGTSGSNEQFF. The CDR3 DNA is TGTGCCAGCAGCGGGACTAGCGGGAGTAATGAGCAGTTCTTC.

The V gene is TRBV10-1, the J gene TRBJ2-5; a weak D match, TRBD2 (6 bases). There are 16 residues in the CDR3. The germline CDR1 and CDR2 sequences are WNHNN and SYGVQD (reference sequence). V lost 0 bases, J lost 5 bases, and 16 bases lay in between. Written as DNA, the CDR3 is TGCGCCAGCAGTGAGTCCGGGAGTACGGGAAAGGAGACCCAGTACTTC. Its translation: CASSESGSTGKETQYF.

This clone has just one count. The J gene is TRBJ2-1, the V gene TRBV9; 10 bases align to TRBD2. The CDR3 contains 15 residues. With 3 bases clipped from V and 8 bases from J, the junction kept 8 bases outside the gene matches. Germline V lookup: CDR1 SGDLS, CDR2 YYNGEE. For the CDR3, the DNA is TGTGCCAGCAGCGCAGGGGCCAGCGGGAGGGATGAGCAGTTCTTC. Residues: CASSAGASGRDEQFF.

A single count supports this clone. V gene TRBV6-5 combines with J gene TRBJ1-5; possibly TRBD1 for D (6 bases). CDR3 length equals 14 residues. The germline CDR1 and CDR2 sequences are MNHEY and SVGAGI. The V end lost 8 bases, the J end lost 4 bases, and 15 bases lay between the germline ends. CDR3 nucleotide sequence: TGTGCCAGCCGCGAGGCAGGGGTGAATCAGCCCCAGCATTTT. This sequence encodes CASREAGVNQPQHF.

This chain links TRBV2 with TRBJ1-3; no reliable D call. V was trimmed by 2 bases and J by 2 bases, leaving 7 bases between them. The CDR3 is 14 amino acids. CDR1 and CDR2 (germline): SNHLY, FYNNEI. Here the CDR3 DNA reads TGTGCCAGCAGTGAAAATCCTGCTGGAAACACCATATATTTT. Translated, it gives CASSENPAGNTIYF.

The chain is built from TRBV19 and TRBJ2-7; 11 nucleotides align to TRBD2. V shed 4 bases, J shed 0 bases, and the junction held 5 bases outside the gene matches. Looked up from germline, CDR1 is LNHDA and CDR2 is SQIVND (reference sequence). CDR3 size: 16 residues. The CDR3 DNA follows: TGTGCCAGTAGTAGGGTAGCGGGAGGGATCTCCTACGAGCAGTACTTC. Its translation: CASSRVAGGISYEQYF.

The chain uses TRBV28 and TRBJ1-1; TRBD1 agrees at 8 bases. The CDR3 totals 13 residues. The ends lost 10 bases at V and 4 bases at J; junction bases unmatched: 8. The germline gives CDR1 MDHEN, CDR2 SYDVKM. The CDR3 loop reads CAIADREGTEAFF. The CDR3 DNA sequence: TGTGCCATCGCGGACAGGGAGGGCACTGAAGCTTTCTTT.

The DNA of the CDR3 is TGTGCCAGCACTATTGCGACTAGCGGGTACCAAGAGACCCAGTACTTC. Translating gives CASTIATSGYQETQYF. The rearrangement links TRBV7-8 to TRBJ2-5; 10 nucleotides agree with TRBD2. Germline CDR1 SGHVS, CDR2 FQNEAQ. This CDR3 has 16 amino acids. The junction had 8 bases not matched to a gene; V was cut back by 7 bases and J by 0 bases.

The rearrangement joins TRBV20-1 to TRBJ2-7; possibly TRBD1 for D (5 bases). Germline CDR1 reads DFQATT; CDR2 reads SNEGSKA (reference sequence). There are 10 residues in the CDR3. V was trimmed by 5 bases and J by 5 bases, leaving 7 bases between them. This chain's CDR3 is CSAQGNEQYF. The CDR3 DNA reads TGCAGTGCTCAGGGTAACGAGCAGTACTTC.

The chain couples TRBV3-1 (or the pseudogene TRBV3-2) to TRBJ1-1; 8 bases map to TRBD1. The CDR3 sequence is 14 residues long. With V trimmed by 0 bases and J by 4 bases, 1 base remained unmatched. Germline CDR1 reads LGHDT; CDR2 reads YNNKEL (reference sequence). As DNA, the CDR3 is TGTGCCAGCAGCCAAGACAGGGGGCCCACTGAAGCTTTCTTT. Encoded protein: CASSQDRGPTEAFF.